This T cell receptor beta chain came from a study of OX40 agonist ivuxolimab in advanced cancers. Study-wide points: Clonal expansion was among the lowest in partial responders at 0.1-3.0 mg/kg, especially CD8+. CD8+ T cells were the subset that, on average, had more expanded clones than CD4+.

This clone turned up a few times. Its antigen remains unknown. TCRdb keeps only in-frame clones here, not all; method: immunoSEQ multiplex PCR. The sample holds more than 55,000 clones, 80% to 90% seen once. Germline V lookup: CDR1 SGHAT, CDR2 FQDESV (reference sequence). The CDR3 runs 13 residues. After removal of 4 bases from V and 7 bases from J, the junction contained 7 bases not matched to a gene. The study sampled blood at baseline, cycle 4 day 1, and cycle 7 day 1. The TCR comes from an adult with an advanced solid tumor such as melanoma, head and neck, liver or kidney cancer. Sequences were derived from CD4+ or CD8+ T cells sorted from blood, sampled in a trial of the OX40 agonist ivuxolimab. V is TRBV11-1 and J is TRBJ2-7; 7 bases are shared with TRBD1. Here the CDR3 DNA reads TGTGCCAGCAGCTCCCGGGACAGAAAGGAGCAGTACTTC. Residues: CASSSRDRKEQYF.